Each of the 23 T cell receptor beta chains below was sequenced from the same sample in a study of blood T cell repertoires in COVID-19. Method: immunoSEQ multiplex PCR; TCRdb's copy keeps in-frame clones and lacks some. The table lists 85,000 to 100,000 clones, about nine tenths of them singletons, with less than 2% in the top ten. Sequencing used peripheral blood. The receptors stem from a man aged 60-69 years with acute or convalescent COVID-19.

This rearrangement joins TRBV18 to TRBJ1-2; 9 nucleotides line up with TRBD1. Trimming removed 6 bases from V and 5 bases from J; junction bases left unmatched: 4. The CDR3 sequence is 13 residues long. Germline-derived CDR1 and CDR2 are KGHSH and LQKENI. CDR3 nucleotide sequence: TGTGCCAGCTCCCTCGGGACAGGGTATGGCTACACCTTC. It specifies CASSLGTGYGYTF.

The chain links TRBV6-5 to TRBJ1-4; no definite D call. The CDR3 sequence is 12 residues long. V gave up 7 bases and J gave up 6 bases, with 9 bases separating them. Per germline, CDR1 MNHEY and CDR2 SVGAGI. The CDR3 DNA sequence: TGTGCCAGCAACCGCGGGTATGAAAAACTGTTTTTT. Encoded protein: CASNRGYEKLFF.

V gene TRBV6-5 combines with J gene TRBJ1-6, with 7 nucleotides matching TRBD1. The V gene end was trimmed by 5 bases and the J gene end by 8 bases; junction bases not matched to a gene: 6. CDR1 is MNHEY and CDR2 is SVGAGI in the germline V gene. CDR3 length: 14 residues. The CDR3 DNA reads TGTGCCAGCAGTCCGAGACAGGGTTATTCACCCCTCCACTTT. It is translated as CASSPRQGYSPLHF.

This chain links TRBV5-3 with TRBJ2-3; possible D gene TRBD2, 6 bases. TRBV5-3 carries the ORF label, with uncertain function. The CDR3 covers 15 residues. V was cut by 5 bases and J by 2 bases, with 15 bases left in between. CDR3 sequence: CARRRNGGNTDTQYF. CDR3 in DNA: TGTGCCAGAAGGCGAAACGGGGGAAACACAGATACGCAGTATTTT.

This clone was recorded only once. The chain links TRBV10-3 to TRBJ1-2, with 8 bases fitting TRBD1. V was pared by 7 bases and J by 4 bases, with 14 bases of the junction left unmatched. In germline, CDR1 is ENHRY, CDR2 SYGVKD. The CDR3 totals 16 residues. The CDR3 nucleotides read TGTGCCATCATGCGTACAGGGGGAAGAAGGGGCTATGGCTACACCTTC. It encodes CAIMRTGGRRGYGYTF.

The V and J genes are TRBV7-8 and TRBJ1-4, with 8 bases fitting TRBD1. Unmatched junction bases numbered 8, after V lost 5 bases and J lost 6 bases. Per germline, CDR1 SGHVS and CDR2 FQNEAQ. The CDR3 contains 15 residues. CDR3 nucleotides: TGTGCCAGCAGCCCAACCGGGACAGGACATGAAAAACTGTTTTTT. It translates to CASSPTGTGHEKLFF.

The rearrangement joins TRBV5-1 to TRBJ2-1, with 9 bases that match TRBD1. CDR1 SGHRS and CDR2 YFSETQ come from the germline V gene. Trimming cost V 0 bases and J 10 bases; bases outside gene matches: 8. This CDR3 has 15 residues. In nucleotides, the CDR3 is TGCGCCAGCAGCTTGGCCGGGACAGGGCATGGGGAGCAGTTCTTC. Amino acids: CASSLAGTGHGEQFF.

This clone was found once. V and J are TRBV7-9 and TRBJ1-4, with 8 bases fitting TRBD1. The CDR3 has 14 residues. CDR1 is SEHNR, CDR2 FQNEAQ, per germline (reference sequence). Trimming took 3 bases from V and 8 from J; bases not matched to a gene: 5. The CDR3 here is CASSFGQGVEKLFF. DNA for the CDR3: TGTGCCAGCAGCTTTGGACAGGGTGTAGAAAAACTGTTTTTT.

The chain recombines TRBV5-1 with TRBJ1-2, with unresolved D. V shed 0 bases and J shed 3 bases, with 12 bases lying between them. The CDR3 totals 15 residues. Germline-derived CDR1 and CDR2 are SGHRS and YFSETQ. DNA of the CDR3: TGCGCCAGCAGCTTGGACTTTGCCGGGGACTATGGCTACACCTTC. Its protein is CASSLDFAGDYGYTF. Complete variable domain (other parts from reference TRBV5-1 and TRBJ1-2): KAGVTQTPRYLIKTRGQQVTLSCSPISGHRSVSWYQQTPGQGLQFLFEYFSETQRNKGNFPGRFSGRQFSNSRSEMNVSTLELGDSALYLCASSLDFAGDYGYTFGSGTRLTVV.

The J gene is TRBJ1-2, the V gene TRBV18; D is perhaps TRBD1 (5 bases). Trimming left V 2 bases short and J 2 bases short, with 9 bases between. CDR1 and CDR2 (germline): KGHSH, LQKENI. The length of the CDR3 is 14 residues. This CDR3 reads CASSPGGFNYGYTF. In DNA form, the CDR3 reads TGTGCCAGCTCACCAGGGGGGTTCAACTATGGCTACACCTTC.

In its sample, this clone was seen a few times. The rearrangement links TRBV11-2 to TRBJ1-2, with unresolved D. Deletions cut 1 base from V and 1 base from J, with 7 bases between. The germline gives CDR1 SGHAT, CDR2 FQNNGV. This CDR3 comprises 14 residues. CDR3 DNA sequence: TGTGCCAGCAGCTTAGGAGGAGATAACTATGGCTACACCTTC. It translates to CASSLGGDNYGYTF.

The genes are TRBV19 and TRBJ1-5; 9 nucleotides align to TRBD1. CDR1 and CDR2 from the germline V gene are LNHDA and SQIVND (reference sequence). The CDR3 consists of 14 residues. Trimming took 4 bases from V and 7 from J; bases not matched to a gene: 5. CDR3 protein: CASSNRDRAQPQHF. In nucleotides, the CDR3 is TGTGCCAGTAGTAACCGGGACAGGGCGCAGCCCCAGCATTTT.

The chain has TRBV6-5 and TRBJ1-2; D perhaps matches TRBD1 (5 bases). The germline V and J ends were trimmed by 6 bases and 8 bases, with 13 bases remaining between them. CDR3 length equals 12 residues. In germline, CDR1 is MNHEY, CDR2 SVGAGI. CDR3 protein: CASRFGQAGYTF. Written as DNA, the CDR3 is TGTGCCAGCAGATTCGGACAAGCCGGCTACACCTTC.

The chain carries TRBV18 and TRBJ2-2; no clear D gene. V was shortened by 3 bases and J by 6 bases, with 14 bases between the two germline ends. This CDR3 comprises 15 residues. CDR1 is KGHSH and CDR2 is LQKENI in the germline V gene. The CDR3 loop is CASSPVVMGAGELFF. CDR3 DNA sequence: TGTGCCAGCTCACCTGTTGTTATGGGCGCCGGGGAGCTGTTTTTT.

The chain has TRBV19 and TRBJ1-1, with unresolved D. CDR1 LNHDA and CDR2 SQIVND come from the germline V gene (reference sequence). Trimming shortened V by 6 bases and J by 7 bases, and 12 bases separated the two germline ends. The CDR3 contains 12 residues. CDR3 protein: CASSLGYFEAFF. As DNA, the CDR3 is TGTGCCAGTAGCCTCGGGTACTTTGAAGCTTTCTTT.

The gene calls are TRBV18 and TRBJ2-7; maybe TRBD2 (6 bases). This CDR3 contains 14 residues. Trimming cost V 3 bases and J 3 bases, with 12 bases left between them. Germline CDR1 and CDR2: KGHSH and LQKENI. CDR3 sequence: CASSPKAGNYEQYF. The CDR3 DNA follows: TGTGCCAGCTCACCGAAGGCGGGGAACTACGAGCAGTACTTC. The complete variable domain, with remaining parts taken from reference TRBV18 and TRBJ2-7, reads NAGVMQNPRHLVRRRGQEARLRCSPMKGHSHVYWYRQLPEEGLKFMVYLQKENIIDESGMPKERFSAEFPKEGPSILRIQQVVRGDSAAYFCASSPKAGNYEQYFGPGTRLTVT.

The CDR3: CASSLAGQGAPEAFF. The CDR3 DNA is TGTGCCAGCAGCTTGGCAGGGCAGGGGGCTCCTGAAGCTTTCTTT. The rearrangement joins TRBV5-6 to TRBJ1-1, with 8 nucleotides matching TRBD1. V lost 0 bases, J lost 6 bases, and 7 bases stayed unmatched. Germline V gives CDR1 SGHDT, CDR2 YYEEEE. The CDR3 has 15 residues.

This sequence joins TRBV27 and TRBJ2-7; 7 bases map to TRBD2. Germline CDR1 reads MNHEY; CDR2 reads SMNVEV (reference sequence). The CDR3 extends over 14 amino acids. With V trimmed by 7 bases and J by 6 bases, 12 bases remained unmatched. The CDR3 here is CASMSGTAGVEQYF. The CDR3 nucleotides read TGTGCCAGCATGTCGGGTACCGCGGGGGTCGAGCAGTACTTC.

V and J are TRBV18 and TRBJ1-1; 7 positions match TRBD1. V shed 6 bases and J 4 bases; nucleotides not matched to a gene: 5. Germline V gives CDR1 KGHSH, CDR2 LQKENI. CDR3 size: 13 residues. The DNA of the CDR3 is TGTGCCAGCTCGCCTGACAGGGCCACTGAAGCTTTCTTT. Its translation: CASSPDRATEAFF.

This chain joins TRBV6-5 and TRBJ1-2; 7 nucleotides align to TRBD1. The length of the CDR3 is 16 residues. The ends lost 2 bases at V and 6 bases at J; junction bases unmatched: 12. Germline CDR1 reads MNHEY; CDR2 reads SVGAGI. CDR3 amino acids: CASSYDLSDREDGYTF. CDR3 in DNA: TGTGCCAGCAGTTACGACCTCTCCGACAGGGAGGATGGCTACACCTTC.

The chain uses TRBV19 and TRBJ1-2, with TRBD1 matching over 11 bases. Germline-derived CDR1 and CDR2 are LNHDA and SQIVND (reference sequence). CDR3 length: 15 amino acids. With 7 bases clipped from V and 4 bases from J, the junction kept 8 bases outside the gene matches. CDR3 protein: CASTPDRGQSYGYTF. The CDR3 region has the DNA TGTGCCAGTACCCCGGACAGGGGGCAGTCCTATGGCTACACCTTC.

The chain links TRBV11-3 to TRBJ2-1; the D gene is possibly TRBD1 (6 bases). CDR1 is SGHNT, CDR2 YENEEA, per germline. V shed 5 bases and J shed 3 bases, with 11 bases lying between them. This CDR3 has 14 amino acids. CDR3 region: CASSVGQNYNEQFF. The CDR3 region has the DNA TGTGCCAGCAGCGTGGGACAAAACTACAATGAGCAGTTCTTC.

V usage is TRBV27 and J usage is TRBJ1-1; the D is unclear. This CDR3 region has 13 residues. From germline, CDR1 is MNHEY and CDR2 SMNVEV (reference sequence). V was shortened by 4 bases and J by 1 base, with 7 bases between the two germline ends. CDR3 in DNA: TGTGCCAGCAGTTCAACAAGGAACACTGAAGCTTTCTTT. The encoded protein is CASSSTRNTEAFF.